The sequence of this TCR beta chain was determined in a study of T cell responses to AZD1222 COVID-19 vaccine. Study outcomes and limitations: Donors were chiefly white British, with a greater number of females, and clonal diversity was perhaps underestimated.

The data were produced by immunoSEQ multiplex PCR, yet TCRdb's version contains in-frame clones alone and is incomplete. The profile shows tens of thousands of clones, just under 90% of them singletons. Remarks on this clone: Its antigen is unknown.

Germline lookup yields CDR1 LNHDA and CDR2 SQIVND (reference sequence). V lost 6 bases and J 1 base, leaving 12 bases between the germline ends. The CDR3 sequence is 15 residues long. The receptor's source is an adult in good health. The sequencing here drew on peripheral blood, taken on day 0 of AZD1222 vaccination. The V and J genes are TRBV19 and TRBJ2-2, with D unclear. The CDR3 nucleotides are TGTGCCAGTAGAGACCGTGGAAAGAACACCGGGGAGCTGTTTTTT. Encoded protein: CASRDRGKNTGELFF.